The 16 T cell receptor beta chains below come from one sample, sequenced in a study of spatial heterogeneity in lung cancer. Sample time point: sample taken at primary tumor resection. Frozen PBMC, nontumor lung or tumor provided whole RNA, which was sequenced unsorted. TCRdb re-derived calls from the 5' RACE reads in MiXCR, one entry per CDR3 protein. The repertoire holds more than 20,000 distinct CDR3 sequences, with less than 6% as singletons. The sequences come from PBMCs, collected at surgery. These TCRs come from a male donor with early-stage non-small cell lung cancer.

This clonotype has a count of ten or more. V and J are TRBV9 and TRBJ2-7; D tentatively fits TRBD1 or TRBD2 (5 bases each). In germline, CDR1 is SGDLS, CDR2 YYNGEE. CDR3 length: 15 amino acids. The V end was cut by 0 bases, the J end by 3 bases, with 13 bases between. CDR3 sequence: CASSVGSRAGYEQYF. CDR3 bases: TGTGCCAGCAGCGTAGGATCCAGGGCGGGCTACGAGCAGTACTTC.

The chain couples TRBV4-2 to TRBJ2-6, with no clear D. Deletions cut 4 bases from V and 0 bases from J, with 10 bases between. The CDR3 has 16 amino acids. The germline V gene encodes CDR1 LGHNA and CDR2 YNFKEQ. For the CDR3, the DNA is TGTGCCAGCAGCCCGCTTTTATTCTCTGGGGCCAACGTCCTGACTTTC. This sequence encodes CASSPLLFSGANVLTF.

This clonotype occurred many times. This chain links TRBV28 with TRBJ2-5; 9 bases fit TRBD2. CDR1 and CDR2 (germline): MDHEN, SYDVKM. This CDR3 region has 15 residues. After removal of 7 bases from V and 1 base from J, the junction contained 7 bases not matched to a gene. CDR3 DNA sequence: TGTGCCAGCAACCCCAGAGCGGGGGGCCAAGAGACCCAGTACTTC. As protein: CASNPRAGGQETQYF.

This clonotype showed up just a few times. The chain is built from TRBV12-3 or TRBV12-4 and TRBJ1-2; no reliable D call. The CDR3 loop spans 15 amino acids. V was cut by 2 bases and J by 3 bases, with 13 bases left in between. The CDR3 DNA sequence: TGTGCCAGCAGTTTAATCAATTTAGTCGACTATGGCTACACCTTC. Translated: CASSLINLVDYGYTF.

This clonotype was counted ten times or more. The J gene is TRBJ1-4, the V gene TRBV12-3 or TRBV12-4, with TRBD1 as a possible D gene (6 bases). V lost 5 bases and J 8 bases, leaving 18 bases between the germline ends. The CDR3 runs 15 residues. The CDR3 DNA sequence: TGTGCCAGCAGTCCCCGAGGAGGGGGTCGGGAAAAACTGTTTTTT. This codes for CASSPRGGGREKLFF.

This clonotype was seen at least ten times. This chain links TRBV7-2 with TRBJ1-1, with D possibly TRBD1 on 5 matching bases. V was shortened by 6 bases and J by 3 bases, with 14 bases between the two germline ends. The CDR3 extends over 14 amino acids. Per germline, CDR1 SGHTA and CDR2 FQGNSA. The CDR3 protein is CASRQGSWDTEAFF. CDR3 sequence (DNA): TGTGCCAGCAGGCAGGGATCCTGGGACACTGAAGCTTTCTTT.

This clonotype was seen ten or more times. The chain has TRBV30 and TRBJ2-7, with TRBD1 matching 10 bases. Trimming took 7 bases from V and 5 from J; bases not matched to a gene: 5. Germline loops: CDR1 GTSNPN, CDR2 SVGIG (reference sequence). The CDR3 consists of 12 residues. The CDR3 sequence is CALGQGSHEQYF. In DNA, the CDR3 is TGTGCCTTGGGACAGGGGAGCCACGAGCAGTACTTC.

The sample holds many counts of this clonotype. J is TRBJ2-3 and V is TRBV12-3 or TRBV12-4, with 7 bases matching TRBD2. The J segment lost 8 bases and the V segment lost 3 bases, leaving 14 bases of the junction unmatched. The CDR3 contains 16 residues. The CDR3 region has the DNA TGTGCCAGCAGTTTCCGGGTTGGTCGGGGGGATCTTACGCAGTATTTT. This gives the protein CASSFRVGRGDLTQYF.

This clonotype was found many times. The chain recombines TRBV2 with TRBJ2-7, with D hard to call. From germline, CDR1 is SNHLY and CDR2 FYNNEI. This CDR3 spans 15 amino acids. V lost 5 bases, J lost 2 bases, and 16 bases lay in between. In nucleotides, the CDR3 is TGTGCCAGCAGTTGGGGTCTAGAAAGGACCTACGAGCAGTACTTC. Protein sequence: CASSWGLERTYEQYF.

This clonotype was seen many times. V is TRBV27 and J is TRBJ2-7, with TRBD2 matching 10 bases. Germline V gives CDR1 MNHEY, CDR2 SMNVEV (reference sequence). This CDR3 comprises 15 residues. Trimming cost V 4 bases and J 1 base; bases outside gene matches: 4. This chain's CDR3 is CASSSRTSGSYEQYF. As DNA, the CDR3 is TGTGCCAGCAGTTCGAGGACTAGCGGATCCTACGAGCAGTACTTC.

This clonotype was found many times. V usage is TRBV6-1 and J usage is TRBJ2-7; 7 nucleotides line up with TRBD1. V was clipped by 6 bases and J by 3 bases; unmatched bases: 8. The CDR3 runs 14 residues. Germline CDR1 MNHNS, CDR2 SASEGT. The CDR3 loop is CASSTGTEGYEQYF. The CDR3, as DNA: TGTGCCAGCAGCACCGGGACAGAAGGCTACGAGCAGTACTTC.

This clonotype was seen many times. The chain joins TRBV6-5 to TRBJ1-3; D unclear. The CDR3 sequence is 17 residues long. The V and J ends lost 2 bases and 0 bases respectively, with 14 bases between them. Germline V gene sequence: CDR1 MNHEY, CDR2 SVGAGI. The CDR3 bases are TGTGCCAGCAGTTACCTAGGCAGGACGAGCTCTGGAAACACCATATATTTT. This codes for CASSYLGRTSSGNTIYF.

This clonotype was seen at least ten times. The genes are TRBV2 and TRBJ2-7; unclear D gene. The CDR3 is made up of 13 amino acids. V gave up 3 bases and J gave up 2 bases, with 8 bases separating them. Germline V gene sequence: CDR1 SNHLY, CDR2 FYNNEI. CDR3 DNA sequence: TGTGCCAGCAGTGACAGCGTGCCCTACGAGCAGTACTTC. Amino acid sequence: CASSDSVPYEQYF.

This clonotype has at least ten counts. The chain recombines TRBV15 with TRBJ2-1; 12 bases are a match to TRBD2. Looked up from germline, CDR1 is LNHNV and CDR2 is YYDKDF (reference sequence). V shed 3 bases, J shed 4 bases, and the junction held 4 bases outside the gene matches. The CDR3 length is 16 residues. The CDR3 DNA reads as TGTGCCACCAGCAGGGGACTAGCGGGCAGATACAATGAGCAGTTCTTC. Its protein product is CATSRGLAGRYNEQFF. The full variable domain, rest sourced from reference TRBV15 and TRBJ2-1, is DAMVIQNPRYQVTQFGKPVTLSCSQTLNHNVMYWYQQKSSQAPKLLFHYYDKDFNNEADTPDNFQSRRPNTSFCFLDIRSPGLGDTAMYLCATSRGLAGRYNEQFFGPGTRLTVL.

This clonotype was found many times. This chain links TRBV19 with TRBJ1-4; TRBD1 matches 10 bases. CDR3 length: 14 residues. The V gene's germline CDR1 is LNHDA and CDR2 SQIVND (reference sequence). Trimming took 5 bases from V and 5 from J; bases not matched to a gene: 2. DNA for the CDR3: TGTGCCAGTAGTCGGACAGGGGGAAATGAAAAACTGTTTTTT. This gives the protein CASSRTGGNEKLFF.

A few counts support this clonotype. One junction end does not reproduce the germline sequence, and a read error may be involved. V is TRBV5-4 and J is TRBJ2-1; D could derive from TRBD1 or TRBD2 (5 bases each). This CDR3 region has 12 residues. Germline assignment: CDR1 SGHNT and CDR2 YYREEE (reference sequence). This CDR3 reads CANSLGDNEQFF. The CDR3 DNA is TGTGCCAACAGCTTGGGGGACAATGAGCAGTTCTTC.